The subject of this entry is one T cell receptor beta chain. Produced via immunoSEQ multiplex PCR; TCRdb's table is partial and in-frame only. The table has 95,000 to 100,000 clones, more than 75% seen once. This sample is part of a study of T cell responses to AZD1222 COVID-19 vaccine. The overall study: Analysis merged second doses at about 4 or about 12 weeks.

The V and J ends lost 4 bases and 7 bases respectively, with 8 bases between them. The CDR3 spans 13 residues. CDR1 is ENHRY and CDR2 is SYGVKD in the germline V gene. This TCR derives from an adult in good health. The genes are TRBV10-3 and TRBJ1-6; D is unresolved. This material consisted of peripheral blood, taken on day 0 of AZD1222 vaccination. CDR3 nucleotides: TGTGCCATCAGTGGCAATGTGAATTCACCCCTCCACTTT. Translating it yields CAISGNVNSPLHF.